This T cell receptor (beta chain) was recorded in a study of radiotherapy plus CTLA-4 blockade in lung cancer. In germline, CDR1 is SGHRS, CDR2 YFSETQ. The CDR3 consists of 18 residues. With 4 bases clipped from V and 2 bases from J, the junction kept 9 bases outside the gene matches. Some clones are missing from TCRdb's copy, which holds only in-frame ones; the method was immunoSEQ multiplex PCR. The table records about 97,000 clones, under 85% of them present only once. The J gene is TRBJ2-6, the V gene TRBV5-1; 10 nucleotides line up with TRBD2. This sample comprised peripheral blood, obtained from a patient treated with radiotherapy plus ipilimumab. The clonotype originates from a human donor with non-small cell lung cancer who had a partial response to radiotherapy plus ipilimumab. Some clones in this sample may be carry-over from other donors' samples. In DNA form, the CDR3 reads TGCGCCAGCAGCAAAAAGCGGGAGGGCGTACCTGGGGCCAACGTCCTGACTTTC. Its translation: CASSKKREGVPGANVLTF.